A selection of T cell receptor beta chains follows, all from one sample in a study of T-cell reconstitution after alpha-beta-depleted transplantation in children. TCRdb ran MiXCR on the PCR reads and lists one entry per CDR3 protein. This sample has roughly 420,000 distinct CDR3 sequences, with about 16% found just once. The sample here was PBMCs, mostly from graft donor cells, taken 360 days after TCRalphabeta/CD19-depleted stem cell transplant. These receptors came from a boy under two years old who had a stem cell transplant for Wiskott-Aldrich syndrome, so the T cells may come from the graft donor. CDR3s include the opening cysteine and the closing phenylalanine or tryptophan. The order of the fields is V gene, D gene, J gene, clone size, CDR3 protein. A D gene is named only where the DNA matches it firmly. Size is omitted from some rows. Given values are once, few, many or a class for expanded clones.

v_call: TRBV7-9; d_call: TRBD2; j_call: TRBJ2-3; clone_size: few; cdr3_aa: CASSPLAGRTDTQYF
v_call: TRBV2; d_call: TRBD2; j_call: TRBJ2-4; clone_size: .; cdr3_aa: CASRNGLAGGNIQYF
v_call: TRBV11-3; d_call: TRBD2; j_call: TRBJ2-3; clone_size: .; cdr3_aa: CASSFPGRGDTDTQYF
v_call: TRBV3-1; d_call: TRBD2; j_call: TRBJ2-1; clone_size: few; cdr3_aa: CASSQGTSSYNEQFF
v_call: TRBV2; d_call: TRBD2; j_call: TRBJ2-5; clone_size: few; cdr3_aa: CASFWPGGPQETQYF
v_call: TRBV27; d_call: .; j_call: TRBJ2-7; clone_size: few; cdr3_aa: CASSLSRGGNSYEQYF
v_call: TRBV7-2; d_call: .; j_call: TRBJ2-3; clone_size: few; cdr3_aa: CASSLVGRTSTDTQYF
v_call: TRBV7-8; d_call: TRBD2; j_call: TRBJ2-4; clone_size: few; cdr3_aa: CASSLASSGRTKNIQYF
v_call: TRBV5-1; d_call: .; j_call: TRBJ2-2; clone_size: .; cdr3_aa: CASSHDRRGAHPGELFF
v_call: TRBV24-1; d_call: TRBD2; j_call: TRBJ2-1; clone_size: .; cdr3_aa: CATSDTSGGAYNEQFF
v_call: TRBV6-5; d_call: .; j_call: TRBJ1-5; clone_size: .; cdr3_aa: CASSYKDRGHQPQHF